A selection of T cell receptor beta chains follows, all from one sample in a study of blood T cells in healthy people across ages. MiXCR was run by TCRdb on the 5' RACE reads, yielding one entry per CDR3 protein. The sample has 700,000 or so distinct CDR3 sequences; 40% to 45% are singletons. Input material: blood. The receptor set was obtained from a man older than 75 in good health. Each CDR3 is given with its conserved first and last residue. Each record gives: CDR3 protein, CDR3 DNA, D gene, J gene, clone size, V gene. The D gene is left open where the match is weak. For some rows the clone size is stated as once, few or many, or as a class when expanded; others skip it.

CDR3aa: CASSLDFGGHGANVLTF; CDR3nt: TGTGCCAGCAGCTTAGATTTCGGGGGTCACGGGGCCAACGTCCTGACTTTC; d_gene: NA; j_gene: TRBJ2-6; abundance: NA; v_gene: TRBV11-2
CDR3aa: CSARLAGGGEQFF; CDR3nt: TGCAGCGCACGACTAGCGGGAGGTGGTGAGCAGTTCTTC; d_gene: TRBD2; j_gene: TRBJ2-1; abundance: many; v_gene: TRBV29-1
CDR3aa: CASSEANVNQPQHF; CDR3nt: TGTGCCAGCAGTGAAGCGAACGTTAATCAGCCCCAGCATTTT; d_gene: NA; j_gene: TRBJ1-5; abundance: few; v_gene: TRBV2
CDR3aa: CASSPDHSGGLYNEQFF; CDR3nt: TGCGCCAGCAGCCCGGACCATAGCGGGGGCCTCTACAATGAGCAGTTCTTC; d_gene: TRBD2; j_gene: TRBJ2-1; abundance: few; v_gene: TRBV5-1
CDR3aa: CASSLTGHNQPQHF; CDR3nt: TGCGCCAGCAGCTTGACAGGCCACAATCAGCCCCAGCATTTT; d_gene: NA; j_gene: TRBJ1-5; abundance: few; v_gene: TRBV5-1
CDR3aa: CASSYSRAGYYNEQFF; CDR3nt: TGTGCCAGCAGTTACTCGCGTGCGGGCTATTACAATGAGCAGTTCTTC; d_gene: NA; j_gene: TRBJ2-1; abundance: NA; v_gene: TRBV6-5
CDR3aa: CSVSPTDTQYF; CDR3nt: TGCAGCGTTTCCCCCACAGATACGCAGTATTTT; d_gene: NA; j_gene: TRBJ2-3; abundance: many; v_gene: TRBV29-1
CDR3aa: CASRTSSYEQYF; CDR3nt: TGTGCCAGCAGAACAAGCTCCTACGAGCAGTACTTC; d_gene: NA; j_gene: TRBJ2-7; abundance: many; v_gene: TRBV6-2/TRBV6-3
CDR3aa: CASSVGGGPAYGYTF; CDR3nt: TGTGCCAGCAGCGTGGGCGGGGGGCCGGCCTATGGCTACACCTTC; d_gene: NA; j_gene: TRBJ1-2; abundance: many; v_gene: TRBV7-2
CDR3aa: CASSARGGTLEDIQYF; CDR3nt: TGTGCCAGCAGCGCAAGAGGGGGGACGCTCGAGGACATTCAGTACTTC; d_gene: NA; j_gene: TRBJ2-4; abundance: few; v_gene: TRBV11-1
CDR3aa: CSARDRTGSREQYF; CDR3nt: TGCAGTGCTAGAGACCGGACAGGGAGCCGCGAGCAGTACTTC; d_gene: TRBD1; j_gene: TRBJ2-7; abundance: NA; v_gene: TRBV20-1
CDR3aa: CSAREGIGARNQPQHF; CDR3nt: TGCAGTGCTAGGGAGGGAATAGGGGCCCGCAATCAGCCCCAGCATTTT; d_gene: NA; j_gene: TRBJ1-5; abundance: NA; v_gene: TRBV20-1
CDR3aa: CASSSNQGAEQYF; CDR3nt: TGTGCCAGCAGCTCGAACCAGGGGGCCGAGCAGTACTTC; d_gene: TRBD1; j_gene: TRBJ2-7; abundance: few; v_gene: TRBV7-9
CDR3aa: CASSLAITVGERYF; CDR3nt: TGCGCCAGCAGCTTGGCCATTACAGTTGGGGAGCGGTACTTC; d_gene: NA; j_gene: TRBJ2-7; abundance: NA; v_gene: TRBV5-1
CDR3aa: CSAVNQRKQYNEQFF; CDR3nt: TGCAGTGCTGTAAACCAGCGAAAACAATACAATGAGCAGTTCTTC; d_gene: NA; j_gene: TRBJ2-1; abundance: NA; v_gene: TRBV20-1
CDR3aa: CASSGGQGYNEQFF; CDR3nt: TGTGCCAGCAGTGGGGGACAGGGGTACAATGAGCAGTTCTTC; d_gene: TRBD1; j_gene: TRBJ2-1; abundance: many; v_gene: TRBV5-1
CDR3aa: CASSPGTGWADTQYF; CDR3nt: TGTGCCAGCAGCCCCGGGACCGGGTGGGCAGATACGCAGTATTTT; d_gene: NA; j_gene: TRBJ2-3; abundance: NA; v_gene: TRBV5-6